What follows is one T cell receptor (beta chain) and its context. This entry is derived from a study of blood T cell repertoires in COVID-19. Background on the study: Researchers got acute and convalescent COVID-19 samples from the United States, Italy and Spain.

Original analysis: Researchers report that nucleated cell counts were estimated from reference gene primer amplification. Assay: immunoSEQ multiplex PCR; the TCRdb copy retains only in-frame clones and omits some. V and J calls plus clone size are reproduced from that table; the DNA served to infer D and trimming. The table lists 80,000 to 130,000 clones, roughly 90% of them singletons. The germline gives CDR1 KGHDR, CDR2 SFDVKD. The CDR3 has 18 residues. After removal of 2 bases from V and 0 bases from J, the junction contained 9 bases not matched to a gene. Sequenced input: peripheral blood. This receptor was identified in a woman aged 55-75 years with acute or convalescent COVID-19. The rearrangement links TRBV24-1 to TRBJ1-5; 7 bases are shared with TRBD1. The CDR3 is CATSDSGTAKYSNQPQHF. In nucleotides, the CDR3 is TGTGCCACCAGTGATTCCGGGACAGCAAAGTATAGCAATCAGCCCCAGCATTTT.